The entry that follows covers one T cell receptor beta chain sequence. The data were obtained in a study of blood T cell repertoires in COVID-19. Study in general: Material from acute and convalescent COVID-19 was sourced from the United States, Italy and Spain.

The germline gives CDR1 SGHAT, CDR2 FQNNGV. The CDR3 sequence is 16 residues long. V lost 2 bases and J 3 bases, leaving 14 bases between the germline ends. Assay: immunoSEQ multiplex PCR; the TCRdb copy retains only in-frame clones and omits some. The table includes over 150,000 clones, less than 95% detected once. Sequenced material: peripheral blood. The source of this sequence is a man aged 50 to 60 with acute or convalescent COVID-19. This chain joins TRBV11-2 and TRBJ2-1; the D gene is possibly TRBD2 (6 bases). CDR3 amino acids: CASSLLLAENYNEQFF. The CDR3 bases are TGTGCCAGCAGCTTACTACTAGCCGAAAACTACAATGAGCAGTTCTTC.